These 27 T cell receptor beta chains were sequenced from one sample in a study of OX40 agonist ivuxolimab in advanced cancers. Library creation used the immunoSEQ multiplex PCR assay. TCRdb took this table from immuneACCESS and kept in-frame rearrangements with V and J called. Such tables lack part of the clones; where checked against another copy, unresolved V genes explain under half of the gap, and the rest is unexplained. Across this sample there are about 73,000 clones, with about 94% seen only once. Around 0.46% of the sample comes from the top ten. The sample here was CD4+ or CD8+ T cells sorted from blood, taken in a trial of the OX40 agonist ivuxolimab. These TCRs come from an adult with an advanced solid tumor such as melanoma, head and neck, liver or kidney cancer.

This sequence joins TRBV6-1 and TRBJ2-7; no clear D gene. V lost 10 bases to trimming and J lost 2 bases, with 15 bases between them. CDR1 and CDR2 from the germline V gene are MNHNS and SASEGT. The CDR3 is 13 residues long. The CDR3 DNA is TGTGCCATAGTAAACGGGCCTACCTACGAGCAGTACTTC. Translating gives CAIVNGPTYEQYF.

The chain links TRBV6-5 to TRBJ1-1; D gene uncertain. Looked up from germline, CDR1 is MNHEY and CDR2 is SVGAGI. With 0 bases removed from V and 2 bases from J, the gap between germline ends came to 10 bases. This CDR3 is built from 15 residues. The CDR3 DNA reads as TGTGCCAGCAGTTACTCCCTGACCGAAAACACTGAAGCTTTCTTT. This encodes CASSYSLTENTEAFF.

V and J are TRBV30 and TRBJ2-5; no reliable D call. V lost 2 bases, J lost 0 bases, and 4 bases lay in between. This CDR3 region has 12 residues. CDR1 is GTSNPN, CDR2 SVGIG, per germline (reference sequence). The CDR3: CAWSKDQETQYF. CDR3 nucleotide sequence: TGTGCCTGGAGTAAAGACCAAGAGACCCAGTACTTC.

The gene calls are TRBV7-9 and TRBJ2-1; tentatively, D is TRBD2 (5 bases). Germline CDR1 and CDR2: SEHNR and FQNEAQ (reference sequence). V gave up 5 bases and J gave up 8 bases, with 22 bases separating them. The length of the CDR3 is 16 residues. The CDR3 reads CASSLERLRFGDEQFF. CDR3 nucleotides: TGTGCCAGCAGCCTGGAGCGGCTCCGGTTCGGGGATGAGCAGTTCTTC.

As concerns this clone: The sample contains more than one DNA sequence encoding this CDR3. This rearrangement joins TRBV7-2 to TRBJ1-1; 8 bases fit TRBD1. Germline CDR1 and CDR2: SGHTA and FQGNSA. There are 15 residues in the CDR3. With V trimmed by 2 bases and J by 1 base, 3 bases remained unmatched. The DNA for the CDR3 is TGTGCCAGCAGCTTATCCGGGACAGGGAACACTGAAGCTTTCTTT. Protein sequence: CASSLSGTGNTEAFF.

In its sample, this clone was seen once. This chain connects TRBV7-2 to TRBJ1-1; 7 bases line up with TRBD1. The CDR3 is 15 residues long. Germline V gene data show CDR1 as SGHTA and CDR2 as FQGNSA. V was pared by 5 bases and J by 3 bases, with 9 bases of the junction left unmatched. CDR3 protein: CASSPVGGTDTEAFF. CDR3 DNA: TGTGCCAGCAGCCCCGTGGGAGGGACAGACACTGAAGCTTTCTTT.

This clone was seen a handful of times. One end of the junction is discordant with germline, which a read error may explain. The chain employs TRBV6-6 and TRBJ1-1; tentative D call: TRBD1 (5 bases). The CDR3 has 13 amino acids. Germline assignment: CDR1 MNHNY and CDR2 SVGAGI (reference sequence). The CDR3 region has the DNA TGTGCCAGCAGTTACGAAGGGTTGGACACTGCGGCCTTT. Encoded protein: CASSYEGLDTAAF.

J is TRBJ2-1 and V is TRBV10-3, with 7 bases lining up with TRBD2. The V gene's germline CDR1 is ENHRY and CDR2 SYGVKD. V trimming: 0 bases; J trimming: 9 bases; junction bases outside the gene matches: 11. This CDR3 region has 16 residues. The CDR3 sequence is CAISESGGRKVREQFF. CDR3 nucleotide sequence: TGTGCCATCAGTGAGTCCGGGGGGAGGAAGGTCCGTGAGCAGTTCTTC.

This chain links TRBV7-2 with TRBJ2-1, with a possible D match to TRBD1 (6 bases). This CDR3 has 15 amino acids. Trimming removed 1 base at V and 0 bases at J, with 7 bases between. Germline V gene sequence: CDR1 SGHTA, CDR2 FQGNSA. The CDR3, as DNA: TGTGCCAGCAGCTTAGACAGGGACTCCTACAATGAGCAGTTCTTC. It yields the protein CASSLDRDSYNEQFF.

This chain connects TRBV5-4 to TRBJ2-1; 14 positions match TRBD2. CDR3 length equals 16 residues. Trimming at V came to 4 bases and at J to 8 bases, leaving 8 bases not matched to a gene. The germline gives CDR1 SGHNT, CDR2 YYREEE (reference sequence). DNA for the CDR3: TGTGCCAGCAGCCAAGGGACTAGCGGGAGCCAATATGAGCAGTTCTTC. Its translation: CASSQGTSGSQYEQFF.

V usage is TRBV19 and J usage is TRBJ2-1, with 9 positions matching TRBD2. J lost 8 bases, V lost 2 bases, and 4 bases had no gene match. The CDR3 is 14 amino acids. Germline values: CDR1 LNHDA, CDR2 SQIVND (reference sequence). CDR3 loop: CASSIPSGRYEQFF. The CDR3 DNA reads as TGTGCCAGTAGTATACCGAGCGGGAGGTATGAGCAGTTCTTC.

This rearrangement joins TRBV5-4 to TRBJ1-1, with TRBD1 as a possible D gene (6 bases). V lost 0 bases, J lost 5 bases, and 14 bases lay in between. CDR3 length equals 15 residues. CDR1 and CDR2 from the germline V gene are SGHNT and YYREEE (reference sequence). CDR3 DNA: TGTGCCAGCAGCTTGGACCTCGGGGGGCTAACTGAAGCTTTCTTT. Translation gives CASSLDLGGLTEAFF.

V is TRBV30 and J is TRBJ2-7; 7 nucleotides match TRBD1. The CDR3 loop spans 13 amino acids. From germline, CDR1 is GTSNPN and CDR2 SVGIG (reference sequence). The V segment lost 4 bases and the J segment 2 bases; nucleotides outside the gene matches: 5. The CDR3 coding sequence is TGTGCCTGGACCCGGGACAGTCCCTACGAGCAGTACTTC. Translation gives CAWTRDSPYEQYF.

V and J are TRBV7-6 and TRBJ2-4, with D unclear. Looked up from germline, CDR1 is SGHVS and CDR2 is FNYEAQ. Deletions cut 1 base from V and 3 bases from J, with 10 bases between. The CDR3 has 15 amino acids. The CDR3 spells CASSLEAGHKNIQYF. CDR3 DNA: TGTGCCAGCAGCTTAGAGGCAGGCCACAAAAACATTCAGTACTTC.

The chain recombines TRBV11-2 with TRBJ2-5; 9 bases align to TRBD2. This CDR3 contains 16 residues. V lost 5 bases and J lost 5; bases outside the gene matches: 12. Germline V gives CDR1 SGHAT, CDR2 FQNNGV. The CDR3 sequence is CASSRNLGLAGETQYF. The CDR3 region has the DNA TGTGCCAGCAGCAGAAACCTGGGACTAGCAGGGGAGACCCAGTACTTC.

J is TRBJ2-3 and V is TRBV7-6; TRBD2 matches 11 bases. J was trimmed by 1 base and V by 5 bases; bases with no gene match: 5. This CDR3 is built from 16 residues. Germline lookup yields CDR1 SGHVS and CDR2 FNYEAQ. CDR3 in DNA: TGTGCCAGCAGCCCACTGGGACTAGCGGGCACAGATACGCAGTATTTT. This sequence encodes CASSPLGLAGTDTQYF.

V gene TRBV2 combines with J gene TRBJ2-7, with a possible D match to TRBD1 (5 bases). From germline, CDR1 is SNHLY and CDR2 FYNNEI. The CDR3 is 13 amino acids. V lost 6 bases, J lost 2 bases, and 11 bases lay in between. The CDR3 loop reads CASRADSTYEQYF. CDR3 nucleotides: TGTGCCAGCAGGGCAGACAGTACCTACGAGCAGTACTTC.

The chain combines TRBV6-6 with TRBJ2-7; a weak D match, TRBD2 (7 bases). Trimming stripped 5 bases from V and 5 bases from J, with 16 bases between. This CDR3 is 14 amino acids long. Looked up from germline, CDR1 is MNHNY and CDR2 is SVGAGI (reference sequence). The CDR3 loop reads CASSIGGGANEQYF. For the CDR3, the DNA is TGTGCCAGCAGTATCGGTGGGGGGGCGAACGAGCAGTACTTC.

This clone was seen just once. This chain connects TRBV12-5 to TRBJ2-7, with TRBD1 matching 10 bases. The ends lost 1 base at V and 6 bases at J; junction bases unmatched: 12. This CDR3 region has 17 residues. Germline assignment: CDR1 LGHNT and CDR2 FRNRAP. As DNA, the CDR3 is TGTGCTAGTGGTTTGGGGGCCTCCGGGACAGGGGTTGCCGAGCAGTACTTC. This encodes CASGLGASGTGVAEQYF.

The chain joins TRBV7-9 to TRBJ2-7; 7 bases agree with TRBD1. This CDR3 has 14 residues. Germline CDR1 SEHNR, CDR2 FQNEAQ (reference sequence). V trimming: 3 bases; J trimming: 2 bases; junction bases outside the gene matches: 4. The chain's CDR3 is CASSFEGATYEQYF. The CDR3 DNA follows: TGTGCCAGCAGCTTTGAGGGGGCAACCTACGAGCAGTACTTC. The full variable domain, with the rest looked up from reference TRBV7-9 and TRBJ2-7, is DTGVSQNPRHKITKRGQNVTFRCDPISEHNRLYWYRQTLGQGPEFLTYFQNEAQLEKSRLLSDRFSAERPKGSFSTLEIQRTEQGDSAMYLCASSFEGATYEQYFGPGTRLTVT.

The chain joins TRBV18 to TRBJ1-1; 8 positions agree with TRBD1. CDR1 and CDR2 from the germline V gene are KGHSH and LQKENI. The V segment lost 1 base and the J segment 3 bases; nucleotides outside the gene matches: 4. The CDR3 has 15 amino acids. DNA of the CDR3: TGTGCCAGCTCACCACAATACAGGGGGGACACTGAAGCTTTCTTT. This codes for CASSPQYRGDTEAFF.

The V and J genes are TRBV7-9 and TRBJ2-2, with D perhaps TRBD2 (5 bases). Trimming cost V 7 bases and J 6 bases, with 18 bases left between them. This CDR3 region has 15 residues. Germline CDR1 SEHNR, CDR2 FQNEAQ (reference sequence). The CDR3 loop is CASILRGSGAGELFF. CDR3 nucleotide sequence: TGTGCCAGCATCCTAAGAGGGAGTGGGGCCGGGGAGCTGTTTTTT.

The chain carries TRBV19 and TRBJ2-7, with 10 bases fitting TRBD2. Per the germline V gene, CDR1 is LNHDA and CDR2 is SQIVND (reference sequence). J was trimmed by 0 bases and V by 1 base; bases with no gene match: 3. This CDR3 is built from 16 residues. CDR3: CASSIAASGSSYEQYF. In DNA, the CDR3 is TGTGCCAGTAGTATAGCGGCTAGCGGGAGCTCCTACGAGCAGTACTTC. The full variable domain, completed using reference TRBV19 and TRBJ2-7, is DGGITQSPKYLFRKEGQNVTLSCEQNLNHDAMYWYRQDPGQGLRLIYYSQIVNDFQKGDIAEGYSVSREKKESFPLTVTSAQKNPTAFYLCASSIAASGSSYEQYFGPGTRLTVT.

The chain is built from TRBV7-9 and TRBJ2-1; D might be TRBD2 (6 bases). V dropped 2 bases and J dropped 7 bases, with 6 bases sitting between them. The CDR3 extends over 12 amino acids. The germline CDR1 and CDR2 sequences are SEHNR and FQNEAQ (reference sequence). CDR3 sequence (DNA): TGTGCCAGCAGCTTACTAGCGAATGAGCAGTTCTTC. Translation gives CASSLLANEQFF.

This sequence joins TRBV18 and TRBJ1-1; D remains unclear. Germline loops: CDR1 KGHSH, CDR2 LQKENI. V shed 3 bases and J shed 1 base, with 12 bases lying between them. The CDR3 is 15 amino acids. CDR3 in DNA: TGTGCCAGCTCACCTCGGTTCGACACGAACACTGAAGCTTTCTTT. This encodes CASSPRFDTNTEAFF.

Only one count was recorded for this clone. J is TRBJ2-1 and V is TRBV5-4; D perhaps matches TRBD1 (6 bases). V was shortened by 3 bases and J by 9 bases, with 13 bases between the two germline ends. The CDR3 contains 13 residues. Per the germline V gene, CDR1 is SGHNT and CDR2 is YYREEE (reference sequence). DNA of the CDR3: TGTGCCAGCAGCTCGTCAGGGGTCCCTGAGCAGTTCTTC. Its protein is CASSSSGVPEQFF.

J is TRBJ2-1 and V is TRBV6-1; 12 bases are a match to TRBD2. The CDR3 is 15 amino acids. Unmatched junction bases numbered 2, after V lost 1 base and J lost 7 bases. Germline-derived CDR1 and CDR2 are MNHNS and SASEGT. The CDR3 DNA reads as TGTGCCAGCAGTGAAGAGACTAGCGGGAGAAATGAGCAGTTCTTC. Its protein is CASSEETSGRNEQFF.